Each of the 15 T cell receptor beta chains below was sequenced from the same sample in a study of monozygotic twins with inflammatory bowel disease. TCRdb reprocessed the 5' RACE reads, keeping one entry per CDR3 protein, no DNA. Its clone listing holds 160,000 or so distinct CDR3 sequences. The material sequenced was blood. The receptors originated from a human donor with ulcerative colitis or Crohn's disease, or a healthy co-twin of an affected twin (not recorded which).

The chain carries TRBV19 and TRBJ2-7. This CDR3 is built from 11 residues. Germline CDR1 reads LNHDA; CDR2 reads SQIVND (reference sequence). The CDR3 loop reads CASSIGHEQYF. The whole variable domain, remainder taken from reference TRBV19 and TRBJ2-7, is DGGITQSPKYLFRKEGQNVTLSCEQNLNHDAMYWYRQDPGQGLRLIYYSQIVNDFQKGDIAEGYSVSREKKESFPLTVTSAQKNPTAFYLCASSIGHEQYFGPGTRLTVT.

The chain uses TRBV27 and TRBJ2-7; TCRdb's D call, TRBD1, is unchecked because there is no DNA. CDR1 is MNHEY, CDR2 SMNVEV, per germline (reference sequence). The CDR3 has 15 amino acids. The CDR3 loop reads CASSPTGQGFSEQYF.

The chain recombines TRBV9 with TRBJ2-1. Per germline, CDR1 SGDLS and CDR2 YYNGEE. This CDR3 is 15 amino acids long. The CDR3 here is CASSVGVSPHNEQFF.

This chain joins TRBV20-1 and TRBJ1-4; TCRdb returns TRBD1, unconfirmable since there is no DNA. Germline CDR1 and CDR2: DFQATT and SNEGSKA (reference sequence). The CDR3 loop spans 14 amino acids. CDR3 in amino acids: CSARGQGENEKLFF.

This rearrangement joins TRBV20-1 to TRBJ2-1; TCRdb designates TRBD2, a call that cannot be tested without DNA. Germline CDR1 reads DFQATT; CDR2 reads SNEGSKA (reference sequence). The CDR3 sequence is 16 residues long. The CDR3 sequence is CSARDLASDLWDEQFF.

The gene calls are TRBV20-1 and TRBJ2-7; TCRdb gives TRBD1 as the D gene, but with no DNA this cannot be confirmed. Germline V lookup: CDR1 DFQATT, CDR2 SNEGSKA (reference sequence). The CDR3 totals 15 residues. The CDR3 spells CSASPEGGFHYEQYF.

The rearrangement uses TRBV12-3 or TRBV12-4 and TRBJ1-1. The CDR3 sequence is 14 residues long. The CDR3 protein is CASSGFLGGTEAFF.

The rearrangement joins TRBV20-1 to TRBJ2-2; TCRdb returns TRBD1, unconfirmable since there is no DNA. The CDR3 contains 17 residues. Germline assignment: CDR1 DFQATT and CDR2 SNEGSKA (reference sequence). The CDR3 is CSARDLRKGANTGELFF.

This chain connects TRBV7-8 to TRBJ2-5; TCRdb indicates TRBD1, and absent DNA this call remains unverified. Germline CDR1 is SGHVS and CDR2 is FQNEAQ. The CDR3 is 13 residues long. The CDR3: CASSYGTKETQYF.

The chain carries TRBV11-1 and TRBJ1-1. Germline lookup yields CDR1 SGHAT and CDR2 FQDESV (reference sequence). This CDR3 comprises 14 residues. CDR3 loop: CASSIGRENTEAFF.

V is TRBV12-3 or TRBV12-4 and J is TRBJ2-2; TCRdb proposes TRBD1, but this gene call is untestable without DNA. This CDR3 has 14 amino acids. CDR3: CASRRQGATGELFF.

The chain uses TRBV5-1 and TRBJ2-1; TCRdb proposes TRBD1, but this gene call is untestable without DNA. Germline V lookup: CDR1 SGHRS, CDR2 YFSETQ. The CDR3 is 17 amino acids. This chain's CDR3 is CASSLDSGTGVYNEQFF.

The chain is built from TRBV27 and TRBJ1-1; as DNA is missing, the TRBD1 call by TCRdb cannot be tested. CDR1 is MNHEY, CDR2 SMNVEV, per germline (reference sequence). The CDR3 is 15 amino acids. The CDR3 is CASSFVGAEETEAFF.

This chain's CDR3 is CSASLDRYQETQYF. The chain links TRBV20-1 to TRBJ2-5. Per the germline V gene, CDR1 is DFQATT and CDR2 is SNEGSKA (reference sequence). The length of the CDR3 is 14 residues.

The chain recombines TRBV20-1 with TRBJ1-5; TCRdb lists TRBD1, though no DNA is available to test this call. Germline V gives CDR1 DFQATT, CDR2 SNEGSKA (reference sequence). The CDR3 loop spans 14 amino acids. This chain's CDR3 is CSASQDGGVQPQHF.